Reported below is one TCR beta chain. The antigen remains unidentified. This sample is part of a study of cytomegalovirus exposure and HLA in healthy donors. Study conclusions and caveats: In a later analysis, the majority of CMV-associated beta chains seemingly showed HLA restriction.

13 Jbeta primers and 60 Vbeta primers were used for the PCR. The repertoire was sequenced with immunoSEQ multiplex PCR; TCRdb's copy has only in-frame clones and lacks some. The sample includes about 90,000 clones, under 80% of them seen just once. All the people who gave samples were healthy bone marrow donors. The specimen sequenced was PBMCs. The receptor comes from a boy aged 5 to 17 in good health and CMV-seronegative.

The CDR3 DNA sequence: TGTGCCAGCAGCTCTGGGACTAGCGGGGGGGATGAGCAGTTCTTC. It specifies CASSSGTSGGDEQFF. The chain uses TRBV7-3 and TRBJ2-1, with TRBD2 matching 16 bases. The germline gives CDR1 SGHTA, CDR2 FQGTGA. CDR3 length: 15 residues. The J segment lost 8 bases and the V segment lost 4 bases, leaving 2 bases of the junction unmatched.